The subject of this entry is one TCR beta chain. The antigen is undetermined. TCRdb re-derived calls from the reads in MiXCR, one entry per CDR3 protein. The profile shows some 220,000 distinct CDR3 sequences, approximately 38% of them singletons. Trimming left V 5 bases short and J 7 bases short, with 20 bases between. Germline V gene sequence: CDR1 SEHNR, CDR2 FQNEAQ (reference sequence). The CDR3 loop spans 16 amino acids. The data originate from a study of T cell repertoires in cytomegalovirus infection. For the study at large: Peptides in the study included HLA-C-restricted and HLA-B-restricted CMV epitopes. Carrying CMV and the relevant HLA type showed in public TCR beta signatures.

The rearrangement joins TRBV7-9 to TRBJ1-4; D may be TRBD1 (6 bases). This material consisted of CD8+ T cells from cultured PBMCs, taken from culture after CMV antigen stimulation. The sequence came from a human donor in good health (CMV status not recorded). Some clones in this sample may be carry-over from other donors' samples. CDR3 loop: CASSARDTYAGEKLFF. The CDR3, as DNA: TGTGCCAGCAGCGCACGGGACACCTATGCGGGTGAAAAACTGTTTTTT.